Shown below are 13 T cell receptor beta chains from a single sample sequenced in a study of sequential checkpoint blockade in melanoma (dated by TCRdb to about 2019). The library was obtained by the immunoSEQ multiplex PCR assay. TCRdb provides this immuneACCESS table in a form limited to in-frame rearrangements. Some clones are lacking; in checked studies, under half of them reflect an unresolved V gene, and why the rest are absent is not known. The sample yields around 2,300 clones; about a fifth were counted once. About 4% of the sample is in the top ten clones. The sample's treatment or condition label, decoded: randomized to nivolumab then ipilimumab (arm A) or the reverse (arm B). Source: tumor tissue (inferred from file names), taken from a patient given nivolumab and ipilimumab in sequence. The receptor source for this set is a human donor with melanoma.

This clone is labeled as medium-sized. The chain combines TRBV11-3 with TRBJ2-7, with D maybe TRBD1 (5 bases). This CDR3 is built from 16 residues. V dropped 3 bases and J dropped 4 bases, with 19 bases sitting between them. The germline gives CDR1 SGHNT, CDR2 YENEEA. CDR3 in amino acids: CASSFNPRGGSYEQYF. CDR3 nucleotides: TGTGCCAGCAGCTTTAACCCTAGGGGTGGCTCGTACGAGCAGTACTTC. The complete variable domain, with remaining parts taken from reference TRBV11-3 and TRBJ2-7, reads EAGVVQSPRYKIIEKKQPVAFWCNPISGHNTLYWYLQNLGQGPELLIRYENEEAVDDSQLPKDRFSAERLKGVDSTLKIQPAELGDSAVYLCASSFNPRGGSYEQYFGPGTRLTVT.

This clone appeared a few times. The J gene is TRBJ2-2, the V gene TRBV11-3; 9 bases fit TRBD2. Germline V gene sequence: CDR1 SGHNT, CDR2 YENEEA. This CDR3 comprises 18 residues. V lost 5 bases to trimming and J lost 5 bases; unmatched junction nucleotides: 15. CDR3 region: CASSKGPPTSGRTGELFF. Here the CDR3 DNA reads TGTGCCAGCAGCAAGGGGCCCCCGACTAGCGGAAGAACCGGGGAGCTGTTTTTT.

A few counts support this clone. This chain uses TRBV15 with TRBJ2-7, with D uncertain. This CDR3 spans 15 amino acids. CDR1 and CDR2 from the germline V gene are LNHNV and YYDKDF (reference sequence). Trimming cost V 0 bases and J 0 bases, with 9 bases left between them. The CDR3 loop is CATSRERSSSYEQYF. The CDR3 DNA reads TGTGCCACCAGCAGAGAGCGGTCGAGCTCCTACGAGCAGTACTTC.

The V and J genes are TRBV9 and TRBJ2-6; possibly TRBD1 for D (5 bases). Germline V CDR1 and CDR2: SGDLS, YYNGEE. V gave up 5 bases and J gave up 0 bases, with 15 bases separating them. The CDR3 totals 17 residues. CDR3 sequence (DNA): TGTGCCAGCAGAAAACAGGAGATCAGCTCTGGGGCCAACGTCCTGACTTTC. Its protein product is CASRKQEISSGANVLTF.

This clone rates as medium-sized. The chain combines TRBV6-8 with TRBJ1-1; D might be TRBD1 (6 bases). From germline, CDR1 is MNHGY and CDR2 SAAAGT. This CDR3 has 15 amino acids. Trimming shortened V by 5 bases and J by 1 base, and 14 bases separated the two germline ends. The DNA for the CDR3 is TGTGCCAGCAGTGACTGGACAGTGGGGAACACTGAAGCTTTCTTT. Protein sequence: CASSDWTVGNTEAFF.

The CDR3 region is CASSPSTSGYEQYF. The CDR3 nucleotides read TGTGCCAGCTCACCTTCGACTAGCGGCTACGAGCAGTACTTC. The V gene is TRBV18, the J gene TRBJ2-7, with 9 bases that match TRBD2. The CDR3 is 14 residues long. Germline trimming cut 3 bases from V and 3 bases from J; bases unmatched to any gene: 3. CDR1 is KGHSH, CDR2 LQKENI, per germline.

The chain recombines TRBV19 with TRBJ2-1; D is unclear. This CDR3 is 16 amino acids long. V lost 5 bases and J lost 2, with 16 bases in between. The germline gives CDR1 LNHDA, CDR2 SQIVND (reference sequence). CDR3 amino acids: CASSHAASPAYNEQFF. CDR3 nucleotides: TGTGCCAGTAGTCACGCGGCCAGTCCGGCCTACAATGAGCAGTTCTTC.

DNA for the CDR3: TGCAGCGTTGCCTACTCTGGGGCCAACGTCCTGACTTTC. It codes for CSVAYSGANVLTF. The genes are TRBV29-1 and TRBJ2-6; D is unclear. V shed 4 bases and J shed 0 bases, with 4 bases lying between them. The CDR3 consists of 13 residues. Germline assignment: CDR1 SQVTM and CDR2 ANQGSEA.

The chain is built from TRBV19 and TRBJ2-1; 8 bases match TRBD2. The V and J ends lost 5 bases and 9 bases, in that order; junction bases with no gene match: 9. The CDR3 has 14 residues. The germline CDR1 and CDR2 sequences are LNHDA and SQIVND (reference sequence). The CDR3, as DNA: TGTGCCAGTAGTCCTAGCGGGCCCTCCGGTGAGCAGTTCTTC. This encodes CASSPSGPSGEQFF.

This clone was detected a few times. Here the CDR3 reads CATSTDRGLRNSPLHF. The CDR3 nucleotides are TGTGCCACCAGCACAGACAGGGGGCTTAGAAATTCACCCCTCCACTTT. The rearrangement joins TRBV15 to TRBJ1-6; 10 bases match TRBD1. Germline V gene lookup returns CDR1 LNHNV and CDR2 YYDKDF (reference sequence). The CDR3 extends over 16 amino acids. V lost 4 bases, J lost 7 bases, and 7 bases stayed unmatched.

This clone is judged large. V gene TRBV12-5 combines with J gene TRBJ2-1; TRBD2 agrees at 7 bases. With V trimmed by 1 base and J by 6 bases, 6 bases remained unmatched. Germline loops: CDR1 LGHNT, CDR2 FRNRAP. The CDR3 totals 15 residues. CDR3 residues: CASGLGIASGNEQFF. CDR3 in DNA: TGTGCTAGTGGTTTGGGTATAGCTAGCGGCAATGAGCAGTTCTTC.

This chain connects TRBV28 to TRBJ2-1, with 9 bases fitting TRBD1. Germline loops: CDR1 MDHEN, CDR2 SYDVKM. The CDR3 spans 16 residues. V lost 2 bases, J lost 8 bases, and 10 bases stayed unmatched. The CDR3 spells CASSLPGQGNWDEQFF. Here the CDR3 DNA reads TGTGCCAGCAGTTTACCGGGACAGGGTAACTGGGATGAGCAGTTCTTC.

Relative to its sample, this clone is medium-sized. CDR3 nucleotides: TGTGCCAGCAGCCCGCGGGAGGCCGTCCACGAGCAGTACTTC. Translating gives CASSPREAVHEQYF. This rearrangement joins TRBV11-3 to TRBJ2-7; TRBD2 matches at 8 bases. This CDR3 is 14 amino acids long. Germline-derived CDR1 and CDR2 are SGHNT and YENEEA. V was pared by 5 bases and J by 5 bases, with 8 bases of the junction left unmatched.